Reported below is one TCR beta chain. As yet, its antigen is unknown. TCRdb itself ran the reads through MiXCR, one entry per CDR3 protein. The data show 630,000 or so distinct CDR3 sequences, about 24% seen once. This sample stems from a study of T cell repertoires in cytomegalovirus infection. Turning to the study itself: The public TCR beta signatures pointed to both CMV infection and matching HLA type. Broader study findings: HLA-C-restricted CMV-specific TCR beta clonotypes prevailed in the ex vivo response. Cumulated frequencies of public TCR beta families served to identify carriers of CMV plus the relevant HLA.

The TCR comes from a human donor in good health (CMV status not recorded). Some clones in this sample may be carry-over from other donors' samples. What was sequenced was CD8+ T cells from PBMCs.

The CDR3 DNA sequence: TGTGCCAGCAGTGAATTAGGACAGGGACATGAAAAACTGTTTTTT. Encoded protein: CASSELGQGHEKLFF. V gene TRBV2 combines with J gene TRBJ1-4; 8 bases agree with TRBD1. The germline CDR1 and CDR2 sequences are SNHLY and FYNNEI. This CDR3 is 15 amino acids long. V trimming: 2 bases; J trimming: 6 bases; junction bases outside the gene matches: 5.